These T cell receptor beta chains were read from a single sample in a study of vaccination and CD4 T cells after COVID-19. MiXCR was run by TCRdb on the PCR reads, yielding one entry per CDR3 protein. In the table there are about 16,000 distinct CDR3 sequences, approximately 35% of which are singletons. Their recognized antigens are unknown. Sequenced here: CD4+ T cells from blood, cultured in vitro, sampled before SARS-CoV-2 vaccination. These receptors were taken from a human donor who received a COVID-19 vaccine. Both conserved end residues are trimmed from each CDR3.

j_call v_call cdr3_aa
TRBJ1-5 TRBV7-4 ASSVARGGNQPQH
TRBJ1-5 TRBV19 ASSAPGGDQPQH
TRBJ1-5 TRBV6-1 ASSELSGKGFSQPQH
TRBJ1-5 TRBV2 ASSESFTTGTAEPQH
TRBJ2-3 TRBV7-2 ASSLGLGPDTQY
TRBJ1-2 TRBV2 ASRGSGYGYT
TRBJ2-1 TRBV19 ASSIVSWTSGGGPGLNEQF
TRBJ1-2 TRBV24-1 ATTSGDGYGYT
TRBJ2-1 TRBV7-9 ASSLVAGGPGNEQF
TRBJ1-6 TRBV20-1 SASTGENRNSPLH
TRBJ2-7 TRBV7-9 ASSGRRGGHEQY
TRBJ1-1 TRBV5-1 ASSPNPREAF
TRBJ1-4 TRBV25-1 ASSESTLNEKLF
TRBJ1-4 TRBV20-1 SARPPTGATNEKLF